This T cell receptor beta chain is drawn from a study of blood T cell repertoires in COVID-19. Study details: The United States, Italy and Spain were the sources of the acute and convalescent COVID-19 samples. In each case, the material was cDNA or gDNA derived from T cells, B-cell-depleted T cells, or PBMCs.

This clone was seen just once. Per the authors' pipeline: Amplified reference gene primers provided the basis for estimating nucleated cell counts. Only in-frame clones appear in the TCRdb table, and some are missing; sequencing was by immunoSEQ multiplex PCR. V and J calls and clone size come straight from that table; D and trimming were deduced from the DNA. The profile shows fewer than 150,000 clones, roughly 85% of them singletons. This CDR3 contains 14 residues. J was trimmed by 4 bases and V by 5 bases; bases with no gene match: 7. The germline V gene has CDR1 ENHRY and CDR2 SYGVKD. This clonotype was sampled from a human donor in a cohort sampled during active COVID-19. V gene TRBV10-3 combines with J gene TRBJ2-7; 8 positions agree with TRBD1. The sample consisted of peripheral blood. The chain's CDR3 is CAISPGTGKYEQYF. Written as DNA, the CDR3 is TGTGCCATCAGTCCCGGGACAGGAAAGTACGAGCAGTACTTC.